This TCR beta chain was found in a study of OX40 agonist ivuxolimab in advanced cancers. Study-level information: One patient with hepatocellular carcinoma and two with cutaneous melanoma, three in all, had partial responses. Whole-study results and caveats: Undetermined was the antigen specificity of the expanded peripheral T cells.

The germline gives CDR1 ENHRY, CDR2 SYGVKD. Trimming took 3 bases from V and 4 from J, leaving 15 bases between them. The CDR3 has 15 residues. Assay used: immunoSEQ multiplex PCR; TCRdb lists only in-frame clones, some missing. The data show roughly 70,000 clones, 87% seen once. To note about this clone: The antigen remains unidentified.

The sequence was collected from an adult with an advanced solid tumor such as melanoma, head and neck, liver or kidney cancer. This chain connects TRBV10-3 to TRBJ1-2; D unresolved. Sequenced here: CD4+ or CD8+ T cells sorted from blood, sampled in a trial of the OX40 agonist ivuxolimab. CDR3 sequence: CAISDGSIPLYGYTF. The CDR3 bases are TGTGCCATCAGTGATGGTTCGATCCCCCTCTATGGCTACACCTTC.